These 30 T cell receptor beta chains share one sample of origin, sequenced in a study of T cell repertoires in cytomegalovirus infection. MiXCR was run by TCRdb on the reads, yielding one entry per CDR3 protein. The table records just over 300,000 distinct CDR3 sequences, roughly 15% of them present only once. The source material was PBMCs. These receptors were collected from a human donor in good health (CMV status not recorded). Some clones in this sample may be carry-over from other donors' samples.

This clonotype was counted only a few times. The J gene is TRBJ1-6, the V gene TRBV5-6; D perhaps matches TRBD1 (6 bases). Trimming removed 0 bases from V and 3 bases from J, with 19 bases in between. CDR1 and CDR2 from the germline V gene are SGHDT and YYEEEE. The CDR3 consists of 19 residues. CDR3: CASSLEGVGDTFYNSPLHF. In nucleotides, the CDR3 is TGTGCCAGCAGCTTGGAAGGAGTTGGGGACACCTTCTATAATTCACCCCTCCACTTT.

This clonotype was observed a few times. V is TRBV4-3 and J is TRBJ2-5; D gene unclear. The V end lost 0 bases, the J end lost 0 bases, and 5 bases lay between the germline ends. The CDR3 is 14 amino acids. Germline CDR1 LGHNA, CDR2 YSLEER. The CDR3 here is CASSQEHNQETQYF. In DNA, the CDR3 is TGCGCCAGCAGCCAAGAGCACAACCAAGAGACCCAGTACTTC.

This chain connects TRBV18 to TRBJ2-1; TRBD1 aligns across 7 bases. Losses at the gene ends were 2 bases for V and 5 bases for J; bases not matched to a gene: 6. Per germline, CDR1 KGHSH and CDR2 LQKENI. CDR3 length equals 15 residues. This chain's CDR3 is CASSPDRVIHNEQFF. The CDR3 nucleotides read TGTGCCAGCTCACCAGACAGGGTAATCCACAATGAGCAGTTCTTC.

This clonotype was counted ten times or more. The V and J genes are TRBV7-2 and TRBJ1-3; D unclear. Germline CDR1 SGHTA, CDR2 FQGNSA. Trimming shortened V by 0 bases and J by 1 base, and 16 bases separated the two germline ends. CDR3 length: 18 amino acids. CDR3 in DNA: TGTGCCAGCAGCTTAGCCACGGGTCCTTTCGAGTCTGGAAACACCATATATTTT. It is translated as CASSLATGPFESGNTIYF.

This clonotype turned up a few times. The V and J genes are TRBV6-2 or TRBV6-3 and TRBJ2-4, with a tentative D call TRBD1 (5 bases). Germline loops: CDR1 MNHEY, CDR2 SVGEGT. The CDR3 loop spans 15 amino acids. V was cut by 0 bases and J by 6 bases, with 12 bases left in between. The CDR3 DNA reads as TGTGCCAGCAGTTACTCGATTAAGGACACAAACATTCAGTACTTC. It codes for CASSYSIKDTNIQYF.

This clonotype showed up just a few times. The V call is TRBV4-3, the J call TRBJ2-1, with 7 bases identical to TRBD1. Germline values: CDR1 LGHNA, CDR2 YSLEER. The CDR3 spans 15 residues. Trimming took 4 bases from V and 7 from J; bases not matched to a gene: 10. This chain's CDR3 is CASSLRTTGRNEQFF. The CDR3, as DNA: TGCGCCAGCAGCCTACGCACGACAGGGCGAAATGAGCAGTTCTTC.

This clonotype was observed at least ten times. The chain couples TRBV24-1 to TRBJ1-5; TRBD1 agrees at 8 bases. CDR1 is KGHDR and CDR2 is SFDVKD in the germline V gene. This CDR3 comprises 16 residues. Germline trimming cut 4 bases from V and 7 bases from J; bases unmatched to any gene: 11. This CDR3 reads CATSERTGRGGQPQHF. Written as DNA, the CDR3 is TGTGCCACCAGTGAGCGGACAGGGAGAGGGGGACAGCCCCAGCATTTT.

V and J are TRBV12-3 or TRBV12-4 and TRBJ2-5, with D possibly called TRBD1 or TRBD2 (5 bases each). V was shortened by 5 bases and J by 4 bases, with 17 bases between the two germline ends. The CDR3 totals 15 residues. This CDR3 reads CASSPGAHRAETQYF. CDR3 bases: TGTGCCAGCAGTCCCGGGGCCCACCGAGCAGAGACCCAGTACTTC.

The rearrangement uses TRBV2 and TRBJ1-6; D remains ambiguous. Germline loops: CDR1 SNHLY, CDR2 FYNNEI. The CDR3 is 11 residues long. V shed 3 bases and J shed 9 bases, with 3 bases lying between them. CDR3 DNA sequence: TGTGCCAGCAGTGATGCTTCACCCCTCCACTTT. Its protein is CASSDASPLHF. Complete variable domain (other parts from reference TRBV2 and TRBJ1-6): EPEVTQTPSHQVTQMGQEVILRCVPISNHLYFYWYRQILGQKVEFLVSFYNNEISEKSEIFDDQFSVERPDGSNFTLKIRSTKLEDSAMYFCASSDASPLHFGNGTRLTVT.

The sample holds a few counts of this clonotype. The CDR3 coding sequence is TGTGCCAGCAGCCAGAGCTGGGGGCCCTACGAGCAGTACTTC. Residues: CASSQSWGPYEQYF. This chain links TRBV6-1 with TRBJ2-7; D possibly corresponds to TRBD1 (6 bases). From germline, CDR1 is MNHNS and CDR2 SASEGT. The CDR3 has 14 residues. Deletions cut 6 bases from V and 2 bases from J, with 14 bases between.

This clonotype showed up just a few times. The genes are TRBV6-6 and TRBJ1-3, with D hard to call. Germline V lookup: CDR1 MNHNY, CDR2 SVGAGI (reference sequence). Trimming left V 0 bases short and J 2 bases short, with 11 bases between. This CDR3 comprises 16 residues. The CDR3 coding sequence is TGTGCCAGCAGTTACTCTGCGGGAATAACTGGAAACACCATATATTTT. Protein product: CASSYSAGITGNTIYF.

This clonotype was detected ten times or more. V usage is TRBV6-6 and J usage is TRBJ1-1; D gene uncertain. V gave up 0 bases and J gave up 0 bases, with 14 bases separating them. CDR3 length: 17 amino acids. The germline V gene encodes CDR1 MNHNY and CDR2 SVGAGI (reference sequence). CDR3 sequence: CASSYSRSGAMNTEAFF. The CDR3 DNA reads as TGTGCCAGCAGTTACTCGAGGTCGGGAGCGATGAACACTGAAGCTTTCTTT.

The J gene is TRBJ2-7, the V gene TRBV12-3 or TRBV12-4, with 9 bases fitting TRBD2. The CDR3 sequence is 14 residues long. V lost 5 bases, J lost 0 bases, and 2 bases stayed unmatched. CDR3 sequence (DNA): TGTGCCAGCAGTACTAGCGGGTACTCCTACGAGCAGTACTTC. Its protein is CASSTSGYSYEQYF.

This clonotype came up a few times. The genes are TRBV11-2 and TRBJ2-7; weak D call: TRBD2 (5 bases). There are 14 residues in the CDR3. Trimming took off 7 bases at V and 2 bases at J, with 15 bases between the two ends. CDR1 is SGHAT, CDR2 FQNNGV, per germline. The CDR3 is CASTPLGVTYEQYF. Written as DNA, the CDR3 is TGTGCCAGCACCCCGCTCGGGGTTACCTACGAGCAGTACTTC.

In its sample, this clonotype was seen many times. The junction and the germline gene differ at one end; a read error may be behind it. V and J are TRBV7-2 and TRBJ2-7, with 7 nucleotides matching TRBD2. The germline V gene encodes CDR1 SGHTA and CDR2 FQGNSA. The CDR3 contains 14 residues. In nucleotides, the CDR3 is TGTGCCAGCAGTTTAGGCGGGGGTTCCTACGAGCAGTACTTC. As protein: CASSLGGGSYEQYF.

The chain joins TRBV25-1 to TRBJ2-3; 7 nucleotides agree with TRBD1. From germline, CDR1 is MGHDK and CDR2 SYGVNS. V lost 8 bases, J lost 0 bases, and 5 bases stayed unmatched. The CDR3 runs to 14 residues. The CDR3 nucleotides read TGTGCCAGCGGTACAGGGGATAGCACAGATACGCAGTATTTT. Its protein is CASGTGDSTDTQYF.

This clonotype appeared a few times. The chain has TRBV18 and TRBJ2-2, with TRBD1 as a possible D gene (6 bases). This CDR3 comprises 16 residues. The germline V gene has CDR1 KGHSH and CDR2 LQKENI. Trimming removed 5 bases at V and 0 bases at J, with 13 bases between. The CDR3 reads CASSARQETNTGELFF. CDR3 sequence (DNA): TGTGCCAGCTCAGCTAGACAGGAAACGAACACCGGGGAGCTGTTTTTT.

The chain links TRBV19 to TRBJ1-1, with D perhaps matching TRBD1 (5 bases). The CDR3 is 12 amino acids. Looked up from germline, CDR1 is LNHDA and CDR2 is SQIVND (reference sequence). Trimming took off 3 bases at V and 9 bases at J, with 11 bases between the two ends. CDR3 DNA: TGTGCCAGTAGTATCGGGGACCGACAAGCTTTCTTT. It codes for CASSIGDRQAFF.

This clonotype has a handful of counts. V usage is TRBV9 and J usage is TRBJ1-6, with D unresolved. Germline values: CDR1 SGDLS, CDR2 YYNGEE. The CDR3 is 14 amino acids. V was shortened by 3 bases and J by 4 bases, with 8 bases between the two germline ends. The CDR3 sequence is CASSDDGYNSPLHF. In DNA form, the CDR3 reads TGTGCCAGCAGCGACGACGGTTATAATTCACCCCTCCACTTT.

With regard to this clonotype: A clone one base away is much larger, so this may be a read error. This chain links TRBV6-1 with TRBJ2-7, with 14 bases that match TRBD2. V lost 8 bases, J lost 2 bases, and 5 bases stayed unmatched. This CDR3 comprises 15 residues. Germline V gene lookup returns CDR1 MNHNS and CDR2 SASEGT. CDR3 protein: CASVWTSGGTYEQYF. The CDR3 DNA is TGTGCCAGCGTTTGGACTAGCGGGGGGACCTACGAGCAGTACTTC.

The chain couples TRBV4-2 to TRBJ1-6; D remains unclear. This CDR3 spans 15 amino acids. With 1 base removed from V and 10 bases from J, the gap between germline ends came to 14 bases. Germline lookup yields CDR1 LGHNA and CDR2 YNFKEQ. This chain's CDR3 is CASSQAPWVGSPLHF. CDR3 DNA: TGTGCCAGCAGCCAAGCCCCCTGGGTAGGCTCACCCCTCCACTTT.

This clonotype was counted only a few times. The gene calls are TRBV11-2 and TRBJ2-3; D is uncertain. The CDR3 is made up of 14 amino acids. In germline, CDR1 is SGHAT, CDR2 FQNNGV. V dropped 1 base and J dropped 3 bases, with 8 bases sitting between them. In nucleotides, the CDR3 is TGTGCCAGCAGCTTAGGCGACTGGACAGATACGCAGTATTTT. Translation: CASSLGDWTDTQYF.

The chain carries TRBV5-1 and TRBJ1-6; D gene unclear. The germline CDR1 and CDR2 sequences are SGHRS and YFSETQ. The V gene lost 1 base and the J gene lost 8 bases, with 10 bases spanning the gap. This CDR3 is built from 14 residues. The CDR3 here is CASSLRTGDSPLHF. The CDR3 DNA reads as TGCGCCAGCAGCTTGAGGACCGGGGATTCACCCCTCCACTTT.

The J gene is TRBJ2-3, the V gene TRBV5-1, with D perhaps being TRBD1 or TRBD2 (5 bases each). The V and J ends lost 5 bases and 3 bases respectively, with 19 bases between them. From germline, CDR1 is SGHRS and CDR2 YFSETQ. The CDR3 extends over 16 amino acids. The CDR3 bases are TGCGCCAGCAGGAACCGTGAGGGGCACGGGACAGATACGCAGTATTTT. As protein: CASRNREGHGTDTQYF.

Ten or more counts support this clonotype. The J gene is TRBJ2-7, the V gene TRBV6-2 or TRBV6-3; 9 positions match TRBD1. J gave up 4 bases and V 2 bases, and 12 bases lay outside the gene matches. This CDR3 spans 17 amino acids. The germline CDR1 and CDR2 sequences are MNHEY and SVGEGT. The CDR3 here is CASSYRPPDRGLYEQYF. The DNA for the CDR3 is TGTGCCAGCAGTTACCGGCCCCCAGACAGGGGGTTATACGAGCAGTACTTC.

This clonotype was recorded at least ten times. This chain uses TRBV6-2 or TRBV6-3 with TRBJ2-5; the match to TRBD2 covers 7 bases. The CDR3 covers 14 residues. CDR1 is MNHEY and CDR2 is SVGEGT in the germline V gene. V shed 7 bases, J shed 4 bases, and the junction held 9 bases outside the gene matches. The CDR3 sequence is CASNEGGIGETQYF. The CDR3 nucleotides are TGTGCCAGCAACGAGGGAGGGATAGGAGAGACCCAGTACTTC.

This clonotype was detected a few times. The rearrangement joins TRBV4-2 to TRBJ2-6; 16 nucleotides align to TRBD2. Per the germline V gene, CDR1 is LGHNA and CDR2 is YNFKEQ. The V segment lost 6 bases and the J segment 0 bases; nucleotides outside the gene matches: 14. This CDR3 has 22 residues. The CDR3 reads CASSRLAPGLAGGSSGANVLTF. CDR3 sequence (DNA): TGTGCCAGCAGTCGGCTCGCCCCGGGACTAGCGGGGGGGAGCTCTGGGGCCAACGTCCTGACTTTC.

This clonotype was counted many times. The rearrangement joins TRBV6-1 to TRBJ2-7, with no clear D. The CDR3 covers 14 residues. V was shortened by 7 bases and J by 2 bases, with 15 bases between the two germline ends. The V gene's germline CDR1 is MNHNS and CDR2 SASEGT. The CDR3 DNA reads TGTGCCAGCACCAAACTGGTAGGCCCCTACGAGCAGTACTTC. Translated: CASTKLVGPYEQYF.

This chain connects TRBV4-1 to TRBJ1-4; the D gene is possibly TRBD1 (6 bases). CDR3 length equals 15 residues. V was clipped by 4 bases and J by 5 bases, with 14 bases between them. CDR1 is MGHRA and CDR2 is YSYEKL in the germline V gene. This chain's CDR3 is CASSPEGGWNEKLFF. CDR3 sequence (DNA): TGCGCCAGCAGCCCTGAAGGGGGGTGGAATGAAAAACTGTTTTTT.

This clonotype occurred many times. V is TRBV7-9 and J is TRBJ1-1; TRBD1 aligns across 10 bases. Germline assignment: CDR1 SEHNR and CDR2 FQNEAQ (reference sequence). J gave up 4 bases and V 0 bases, and 5 bases lay outside the gene matches. The CDR3 runs 16 residues. CDR3 sequence reads: CASSLAFRTGGTEAFF. The DNA for the CDR3 is TGTGCCAGCAGCTTAGCGTTCCGGACAGGGGGCACTGAAGCTTTCTTT.